This T cell receptor beta chain was captured in a study of Ad26.COV2.S vaccination and SARS-CoV-2 variants. General study results and limits: Similar non-spike TCR breadth was seen in vaccine and placebo recipients. CD8+ and CD4+ T cells specific for spike reportedly responded with substantial breadth after vaccination. Total T cell responses were possibly underestimated by TCR breadth and depth analyses.

To note about this clone: As yet, its antigen is unknown.

Clones were sequenced by immunoSEQ multiplex PCR, and TCRdb holds only the in-frame ones, with some missing. Among around 370,000 clones listed, about 91% were seen once. Germline V gene data show CDR1 as SGHRS and CDR2 as YFSETQ. The CDR3 consists of 17 residues. V was pared by 4 bases and J by 11 bases, with 20 bases of the junction left unmatched. Sequenced here: peripheral blood, sampled after recovery from COVID-19. The rearrangement links TRBV5-1 to TRBJ1-1; TRBD1 agrees at 10 bases. The sequence was obtained from a human donor who had recovered from COVID-19. The CDR3 is CASSILSPGQGPREAFF. CDR3 sequence (DNA): TGCGCCAGCAGCATCTTAAGTCCGGGACAGGGGCCCCGGGAGGCTTTCTTT.